The clone carrying this TCR beta chain was seen at least ten times. No antigen is known for it. This sample is part of a study of T cell repertoires in cytomegalovirus infection. At the level of the study: Public TCR beta signatures marked donors with CMV infection and the matching HLA.

General study results and limits: It was HLA-C-restricted CMV-specific TCR beta clonotypes that dominated the response ex vivo. Using cumulative public TCR beta family frequency, the authors identified those who carried CMV together with the relevant HLA.

TCRdb re-called the reads with MiXCR, one entry per CDR3 protein. In the table there are approximately 550,000 distinct CDR3 sequences, approximately 15% of which are singletons. The sample comprised CD8+ T cells from PBMCs. The TCR comes from a human donor in good health (CMV status not recorded). Some clones in this sample may be carry-over from other donors' samples.

CDR3 region: CASRGASVLSGGQGTGELFF. The CDR3 DNA sequence: TGTGCCAGCAGAGGGGCCTCGGTACTTAGCGGGGGGCAAGGTACCGGGGAGCTGTTTTTT. The chain employs TRBV7-8 and TRBJ2-2; TRBD2 agrees at 10 bases. V was clipped by 6 bases and J by 5 bases; unmatched bases: 21. Germline-derived CDR1 and CDR2 are SGHVS and FQNEAQ. The CDR3 contains 20 residues.